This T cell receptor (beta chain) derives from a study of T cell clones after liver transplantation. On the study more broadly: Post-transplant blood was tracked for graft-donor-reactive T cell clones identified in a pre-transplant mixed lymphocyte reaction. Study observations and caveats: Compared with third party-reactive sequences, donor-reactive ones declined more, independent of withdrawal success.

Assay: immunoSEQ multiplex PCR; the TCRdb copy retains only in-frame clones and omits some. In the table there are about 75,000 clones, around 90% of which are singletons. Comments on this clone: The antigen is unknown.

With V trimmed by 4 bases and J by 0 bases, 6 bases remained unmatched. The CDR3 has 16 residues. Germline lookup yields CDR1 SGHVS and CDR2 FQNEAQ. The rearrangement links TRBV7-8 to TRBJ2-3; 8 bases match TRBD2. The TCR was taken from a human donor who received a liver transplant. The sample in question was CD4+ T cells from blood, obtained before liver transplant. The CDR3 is CASSYPTSGSTDTQYF. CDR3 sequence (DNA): TGTGCCAGCAGCTACCCTACTAGCGGTAGCACAGATACGCAGTATTTT.